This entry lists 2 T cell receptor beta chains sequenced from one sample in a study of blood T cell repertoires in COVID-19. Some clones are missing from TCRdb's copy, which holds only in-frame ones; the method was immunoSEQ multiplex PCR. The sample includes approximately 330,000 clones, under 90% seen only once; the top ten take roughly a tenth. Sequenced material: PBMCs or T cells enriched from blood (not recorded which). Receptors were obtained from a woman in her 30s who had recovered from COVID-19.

CDR3 in amino acids: CASSLSRPEWAYGYTF. Here the CDR3 DNA reads TGTGCCAGCAGCTTATCACGTCCAGAGTGGGCCTATGGCTACACCTTC. The chain has TRBV7-9 and TRBJ1-2; D remains ambiguous. CDR1 and CDR2 (germline): SEHNR, FQNEAQ (reference sequence). V shed 2 bases and J shed 4 bases, with 17 bases lying between them. This CDR3 is built from 16 residues. Full variable domain (remainder filled in from reference TRBV7-9 and TRBJ1-2): DTGVSQNPRHKITKRGQNVTFRCDPISEHNRLYWYRQTLGQGPEFLTYFQNEAQLEKSRLLSDRFSAERPKGSFSTLEIQRTEQGDSAMYLCASSLSRPEWAYGYTFGSGTRLTVV.

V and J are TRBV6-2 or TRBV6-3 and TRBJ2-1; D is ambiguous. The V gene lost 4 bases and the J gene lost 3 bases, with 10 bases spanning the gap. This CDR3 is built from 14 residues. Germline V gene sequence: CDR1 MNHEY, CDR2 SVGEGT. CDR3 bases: TGTGCCAGCAGTTTGACGGAGATCTACAATGAGCAGTTCTTC. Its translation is CASSLTEIYNEQFF.